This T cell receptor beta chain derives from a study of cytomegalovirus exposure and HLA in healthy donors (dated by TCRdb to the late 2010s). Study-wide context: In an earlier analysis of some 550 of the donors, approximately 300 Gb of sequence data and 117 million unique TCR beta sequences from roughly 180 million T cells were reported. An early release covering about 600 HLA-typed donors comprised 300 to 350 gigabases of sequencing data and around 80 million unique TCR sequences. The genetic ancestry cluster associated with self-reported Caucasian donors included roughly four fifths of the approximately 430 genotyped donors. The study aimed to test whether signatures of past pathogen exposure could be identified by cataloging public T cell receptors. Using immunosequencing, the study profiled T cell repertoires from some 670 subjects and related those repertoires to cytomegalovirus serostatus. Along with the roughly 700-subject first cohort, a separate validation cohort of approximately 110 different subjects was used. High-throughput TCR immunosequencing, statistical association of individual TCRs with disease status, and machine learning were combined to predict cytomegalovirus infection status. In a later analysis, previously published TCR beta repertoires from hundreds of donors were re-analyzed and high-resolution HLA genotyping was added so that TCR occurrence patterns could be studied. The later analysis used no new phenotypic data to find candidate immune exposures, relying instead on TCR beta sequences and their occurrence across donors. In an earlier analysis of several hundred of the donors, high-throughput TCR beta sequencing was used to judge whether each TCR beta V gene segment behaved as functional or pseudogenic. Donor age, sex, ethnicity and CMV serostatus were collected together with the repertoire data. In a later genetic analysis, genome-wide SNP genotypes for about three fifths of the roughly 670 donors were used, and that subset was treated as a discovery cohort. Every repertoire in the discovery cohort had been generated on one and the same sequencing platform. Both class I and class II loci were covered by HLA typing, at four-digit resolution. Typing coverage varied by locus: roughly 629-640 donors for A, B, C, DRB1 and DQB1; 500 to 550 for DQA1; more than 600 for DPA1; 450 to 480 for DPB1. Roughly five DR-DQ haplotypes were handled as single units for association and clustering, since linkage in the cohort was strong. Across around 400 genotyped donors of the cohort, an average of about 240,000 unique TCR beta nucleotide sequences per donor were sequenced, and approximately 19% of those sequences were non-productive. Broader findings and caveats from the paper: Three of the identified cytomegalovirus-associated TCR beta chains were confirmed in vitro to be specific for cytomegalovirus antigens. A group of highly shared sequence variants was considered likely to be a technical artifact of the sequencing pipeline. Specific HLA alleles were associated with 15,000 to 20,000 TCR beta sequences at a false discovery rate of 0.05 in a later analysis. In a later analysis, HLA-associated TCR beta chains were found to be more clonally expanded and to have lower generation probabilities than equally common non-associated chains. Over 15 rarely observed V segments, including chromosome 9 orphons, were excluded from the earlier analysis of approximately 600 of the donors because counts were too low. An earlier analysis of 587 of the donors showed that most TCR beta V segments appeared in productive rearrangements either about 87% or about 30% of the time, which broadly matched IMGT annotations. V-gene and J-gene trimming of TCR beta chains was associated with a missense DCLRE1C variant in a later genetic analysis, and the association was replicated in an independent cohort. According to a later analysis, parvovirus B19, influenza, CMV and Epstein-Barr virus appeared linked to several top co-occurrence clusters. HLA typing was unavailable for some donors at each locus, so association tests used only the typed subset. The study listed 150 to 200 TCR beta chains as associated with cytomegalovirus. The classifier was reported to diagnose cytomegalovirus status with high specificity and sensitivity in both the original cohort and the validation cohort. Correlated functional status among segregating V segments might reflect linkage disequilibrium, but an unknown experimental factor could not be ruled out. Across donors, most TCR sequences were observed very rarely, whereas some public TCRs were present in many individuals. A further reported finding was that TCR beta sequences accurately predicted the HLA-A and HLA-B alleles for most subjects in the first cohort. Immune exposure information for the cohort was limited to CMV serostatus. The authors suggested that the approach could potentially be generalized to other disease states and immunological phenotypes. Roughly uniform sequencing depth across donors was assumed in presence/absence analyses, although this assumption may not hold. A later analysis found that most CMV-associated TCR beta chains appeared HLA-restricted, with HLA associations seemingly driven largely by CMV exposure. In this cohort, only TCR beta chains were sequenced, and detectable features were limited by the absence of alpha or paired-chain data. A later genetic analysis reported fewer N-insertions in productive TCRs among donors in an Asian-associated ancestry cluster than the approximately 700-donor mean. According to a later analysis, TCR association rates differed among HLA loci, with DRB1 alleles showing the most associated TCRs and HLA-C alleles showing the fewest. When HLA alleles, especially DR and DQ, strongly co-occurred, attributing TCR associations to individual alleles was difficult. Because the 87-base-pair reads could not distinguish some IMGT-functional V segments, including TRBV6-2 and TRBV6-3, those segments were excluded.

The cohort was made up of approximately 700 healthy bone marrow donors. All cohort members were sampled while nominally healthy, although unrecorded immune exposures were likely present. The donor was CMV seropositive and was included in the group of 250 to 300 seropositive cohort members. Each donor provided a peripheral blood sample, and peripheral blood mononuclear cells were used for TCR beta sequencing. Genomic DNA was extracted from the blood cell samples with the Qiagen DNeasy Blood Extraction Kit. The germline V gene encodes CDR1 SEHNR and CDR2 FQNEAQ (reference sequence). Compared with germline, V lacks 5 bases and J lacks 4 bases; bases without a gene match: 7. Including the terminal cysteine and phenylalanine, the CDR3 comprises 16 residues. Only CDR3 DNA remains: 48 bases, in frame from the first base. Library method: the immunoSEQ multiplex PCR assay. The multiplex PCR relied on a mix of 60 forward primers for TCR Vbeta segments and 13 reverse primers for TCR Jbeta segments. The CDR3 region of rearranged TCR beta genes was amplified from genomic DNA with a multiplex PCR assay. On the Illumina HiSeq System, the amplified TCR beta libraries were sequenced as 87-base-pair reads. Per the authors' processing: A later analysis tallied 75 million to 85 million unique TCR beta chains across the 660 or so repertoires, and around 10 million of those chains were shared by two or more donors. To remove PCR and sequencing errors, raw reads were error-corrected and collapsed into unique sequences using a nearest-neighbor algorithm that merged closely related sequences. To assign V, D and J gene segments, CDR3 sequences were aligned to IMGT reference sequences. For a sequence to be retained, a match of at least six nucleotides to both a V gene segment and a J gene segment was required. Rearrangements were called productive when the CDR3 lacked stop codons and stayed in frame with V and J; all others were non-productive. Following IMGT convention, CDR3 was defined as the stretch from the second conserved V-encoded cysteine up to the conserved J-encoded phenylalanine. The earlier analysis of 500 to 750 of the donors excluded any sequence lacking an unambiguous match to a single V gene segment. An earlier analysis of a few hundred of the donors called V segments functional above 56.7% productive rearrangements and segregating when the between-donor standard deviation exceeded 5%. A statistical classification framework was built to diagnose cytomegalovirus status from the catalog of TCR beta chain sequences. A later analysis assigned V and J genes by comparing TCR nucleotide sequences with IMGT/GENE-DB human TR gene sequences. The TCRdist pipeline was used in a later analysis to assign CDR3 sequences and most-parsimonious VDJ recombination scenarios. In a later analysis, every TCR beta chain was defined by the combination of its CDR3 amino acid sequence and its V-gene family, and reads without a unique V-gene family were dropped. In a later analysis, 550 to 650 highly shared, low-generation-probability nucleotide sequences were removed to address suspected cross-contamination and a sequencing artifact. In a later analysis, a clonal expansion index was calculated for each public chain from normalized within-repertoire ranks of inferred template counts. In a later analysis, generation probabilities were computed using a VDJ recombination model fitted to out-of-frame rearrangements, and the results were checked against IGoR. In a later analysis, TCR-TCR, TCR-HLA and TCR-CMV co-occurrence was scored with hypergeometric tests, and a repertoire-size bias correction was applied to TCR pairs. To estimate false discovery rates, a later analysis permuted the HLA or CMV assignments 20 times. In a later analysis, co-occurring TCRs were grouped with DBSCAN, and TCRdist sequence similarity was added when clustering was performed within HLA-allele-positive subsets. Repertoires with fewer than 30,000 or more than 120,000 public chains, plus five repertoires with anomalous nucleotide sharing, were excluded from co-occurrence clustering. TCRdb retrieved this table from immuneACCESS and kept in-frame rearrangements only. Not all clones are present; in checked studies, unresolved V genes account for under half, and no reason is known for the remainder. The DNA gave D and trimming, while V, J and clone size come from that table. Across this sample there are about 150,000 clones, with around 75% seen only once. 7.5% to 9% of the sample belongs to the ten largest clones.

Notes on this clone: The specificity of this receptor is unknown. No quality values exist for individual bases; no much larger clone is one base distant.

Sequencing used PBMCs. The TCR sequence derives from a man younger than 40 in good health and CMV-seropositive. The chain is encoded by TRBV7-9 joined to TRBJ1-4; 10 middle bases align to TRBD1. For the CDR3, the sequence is CASSPGQGGLNEKLFF. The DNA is TGTGCCAGCAGCCCCGGACAGGGGGGTCTTAATGAAAAACTGTTTTTT.